This T cell receptor (beta chain) was identified in a study of blood T cells in healthy people across ages. V lost 5 bases, J lost 4 bases, and 15 bases lay in between. The germline CDR1 and CDR2 sequences are SGHTA and FQGNSA. The length of the CDR3 is 15 residues. This clonotype was seen only a few times. A second 7 to 11 cycle PCR used barcoded and J-beta primers. TCRdb itself ran the 5' RACE reads through MiXCR, one entry per CDR3 protein. The sample yields 1.5 million to 2 million distinct CDR3 sequences, roughly 49% seen once. This TCR derives from a woman in her thirties or forties in good health. Sequenced material: blood. The genes are TRBV7-2 and TRBJ2-1; no clear D. CDR3 amino acids: CASSKDVGPYNEQFF. The CDR3 nucleotides read TGTGCCAGCAGCAAGGACGTGGGTCCTTACAATGAGCAGTTCTTC. Combining the CDR3 with reference TRBV7-2 and TRBJ2-1 gives the whole variable domain GAGVSQSPSNKVTEKGKDVELRCDPISGHTALYWYRQSLGQGLEFLIYFQGNSAPDKSGLPSDRFSAERTGGSVSTLTIQRTQQEDSAVYLCASSKDVGPYNEQFFGPGTRLTVL.